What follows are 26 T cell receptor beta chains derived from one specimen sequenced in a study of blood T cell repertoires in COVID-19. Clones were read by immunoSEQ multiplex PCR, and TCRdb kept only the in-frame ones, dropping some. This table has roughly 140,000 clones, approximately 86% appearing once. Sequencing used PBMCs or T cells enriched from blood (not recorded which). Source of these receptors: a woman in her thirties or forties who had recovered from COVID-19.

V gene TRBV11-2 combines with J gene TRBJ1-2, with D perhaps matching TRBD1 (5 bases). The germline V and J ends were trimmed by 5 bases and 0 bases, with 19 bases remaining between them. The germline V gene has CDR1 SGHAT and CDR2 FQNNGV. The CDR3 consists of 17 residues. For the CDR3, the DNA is TGTGCCAGCAGCCCAGAGTTAACAGGAGAACCTAACTATGGCTACACCTTC. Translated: CASSPELTGEPNYGYTF.

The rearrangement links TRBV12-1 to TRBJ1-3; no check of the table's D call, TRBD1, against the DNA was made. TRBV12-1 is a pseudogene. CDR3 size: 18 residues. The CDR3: CASSLRQVFLPGGNTIYF. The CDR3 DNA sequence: TGTGCCAGCAGCCTCCGACAGGTTTTCCTTCCGGGGGGAAACACCATATATTTT.

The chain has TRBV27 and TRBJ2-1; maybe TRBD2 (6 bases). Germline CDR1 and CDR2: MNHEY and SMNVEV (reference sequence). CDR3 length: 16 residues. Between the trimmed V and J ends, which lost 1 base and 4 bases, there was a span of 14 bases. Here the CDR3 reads CASSLFPTSIYNEQFF. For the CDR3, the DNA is TGTGCCAGCAGTTTATTCCCTACTAGCATTTACAATGAGCAGTTCTTC.

CDR3 bases: TGTGCCAGCAGACAGGACAATGAGCAGTTCTTC. Translated: CASRQDNEQFF. The V gene is TRBV12-3 or TRBV12-4, the J gene TRBJ2-1; D may be TRBD1 (5 bases). This CDR3 spans 11 amino acids. The ends were cut back, 6 bases at V and 5 bases at J, with 5 bases in the middle.

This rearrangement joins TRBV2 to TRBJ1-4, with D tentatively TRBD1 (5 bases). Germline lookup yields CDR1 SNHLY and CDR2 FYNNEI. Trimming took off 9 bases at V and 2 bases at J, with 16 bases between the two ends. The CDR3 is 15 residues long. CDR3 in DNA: TGTGCCAGTCGGGGGGACCAGGCGACTAATGAAAAACTGTTTTTT. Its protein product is CASRGDQATNEKLFF. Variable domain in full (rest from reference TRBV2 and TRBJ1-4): EPEVTQTPSHQVTQMGQEVILRCVPISNHLYFYWYRQILGQKVEFLVSFYNNEISEKSEIFDDQFSVERPDGSNFTLKIRSTKLEDSAMYFCASRGDQATNEKLFFGSGTQLSVL.

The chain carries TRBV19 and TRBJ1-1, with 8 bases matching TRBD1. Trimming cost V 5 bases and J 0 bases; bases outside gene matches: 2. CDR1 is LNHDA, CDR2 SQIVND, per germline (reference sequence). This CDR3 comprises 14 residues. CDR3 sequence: CASSWTGMNTEAFF. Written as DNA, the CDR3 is TGTGCCAGTAGTTGGACAGGGATGAACACTGAAGCTTTCTTT.

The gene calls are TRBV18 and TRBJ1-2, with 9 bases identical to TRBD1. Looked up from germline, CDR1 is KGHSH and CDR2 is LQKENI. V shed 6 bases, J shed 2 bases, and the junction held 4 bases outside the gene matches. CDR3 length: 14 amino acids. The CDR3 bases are TGTGCCAGCTCGACGGGACAGGGCAACTATGGCTACACCTTC. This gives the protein CASSTGQGNYGYTF.

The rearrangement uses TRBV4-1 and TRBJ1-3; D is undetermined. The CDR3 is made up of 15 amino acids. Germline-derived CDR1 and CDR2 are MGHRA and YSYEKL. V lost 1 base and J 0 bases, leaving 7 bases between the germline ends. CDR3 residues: CASSQAKVSGNTIYF. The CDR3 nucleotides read TGCGCCAGCAGCCAAGCTAAAGTCTCTGGAAACACCATATATTTT.

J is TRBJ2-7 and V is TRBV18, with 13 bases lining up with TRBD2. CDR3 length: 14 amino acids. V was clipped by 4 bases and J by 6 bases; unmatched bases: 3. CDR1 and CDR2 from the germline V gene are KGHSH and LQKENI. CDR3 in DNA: TGTGCCAGCTCACTAACTAGCGGGAGGGCCGAGCAGTACTTC. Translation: CASSLTSGRAEQYF.

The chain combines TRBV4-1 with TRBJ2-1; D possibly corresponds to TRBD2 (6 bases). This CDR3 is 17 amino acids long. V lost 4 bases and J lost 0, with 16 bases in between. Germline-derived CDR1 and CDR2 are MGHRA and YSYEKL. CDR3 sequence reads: CASSPQIAGSSYNEQFF. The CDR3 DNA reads TGCGCCAGCAGCCCCCAAATTGCGGGGAGCTCCTACAATGAGCAGTTCTTC.

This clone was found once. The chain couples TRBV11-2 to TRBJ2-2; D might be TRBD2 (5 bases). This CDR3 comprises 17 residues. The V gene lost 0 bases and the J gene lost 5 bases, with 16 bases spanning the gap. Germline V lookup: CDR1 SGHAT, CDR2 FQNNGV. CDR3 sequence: CASSLEVGAALTGELFF. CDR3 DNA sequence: TGTGCCAGCAGCTTAGAAGTAGGAGCGGCCCTTACCGGGGAGCTGTTTTTT.

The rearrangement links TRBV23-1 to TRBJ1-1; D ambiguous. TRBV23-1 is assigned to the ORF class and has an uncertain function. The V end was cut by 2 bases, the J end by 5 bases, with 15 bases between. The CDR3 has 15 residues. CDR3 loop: CASSQGLKCRTEAFF. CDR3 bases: TGCGCCAGCAGTCAAGGACTCAAATGTAGGACTGAAGCTTTCTTT.

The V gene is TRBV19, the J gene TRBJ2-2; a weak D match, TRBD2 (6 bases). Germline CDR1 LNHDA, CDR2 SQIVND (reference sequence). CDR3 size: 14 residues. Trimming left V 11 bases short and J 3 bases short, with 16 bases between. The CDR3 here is CACYSGSYTGELFF. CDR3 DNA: TGTGCCTGCTACAGCGGGTCTTACACCGGGGAGCTGTTTTTT.

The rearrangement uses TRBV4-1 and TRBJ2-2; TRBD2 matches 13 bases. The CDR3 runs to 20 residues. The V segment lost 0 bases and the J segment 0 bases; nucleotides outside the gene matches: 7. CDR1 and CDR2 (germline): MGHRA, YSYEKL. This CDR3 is CASSQEGATSGGPNTGELFF. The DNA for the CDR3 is TGCGCCAGCAGCCAAGAGGGGGCGACTAGCGGGGGGCCGAACACCGGGGAGCTGTTTTTT.

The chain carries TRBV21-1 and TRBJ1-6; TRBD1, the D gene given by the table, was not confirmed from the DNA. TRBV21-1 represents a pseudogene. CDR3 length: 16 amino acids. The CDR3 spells CASSKTRQGSNSPLHF. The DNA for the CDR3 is TGTGCCAGCAGCAAAACCCGACAGGGGTCTAATTCACCCCTCCACTTT.

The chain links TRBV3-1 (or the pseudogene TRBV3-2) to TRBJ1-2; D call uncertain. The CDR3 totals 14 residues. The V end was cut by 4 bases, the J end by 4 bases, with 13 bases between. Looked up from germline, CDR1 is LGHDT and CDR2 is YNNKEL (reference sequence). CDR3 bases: TGTGCCAGCAGCCTCAATACAGCTTCCTATGGCTACACCTTC. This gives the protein CASSLNTASYGYTF.

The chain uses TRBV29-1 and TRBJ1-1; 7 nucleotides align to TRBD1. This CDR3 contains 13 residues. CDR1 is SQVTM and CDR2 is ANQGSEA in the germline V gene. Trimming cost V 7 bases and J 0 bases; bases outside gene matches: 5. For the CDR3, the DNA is TGCAGCGCGGGGGGACAGATGAACACTGAAGCTTTCTTT. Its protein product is CSAGGQMNTEAFF.

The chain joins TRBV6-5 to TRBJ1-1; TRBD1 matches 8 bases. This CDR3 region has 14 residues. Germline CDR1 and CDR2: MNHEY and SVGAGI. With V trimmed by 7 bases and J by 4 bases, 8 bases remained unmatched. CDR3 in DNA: TGTGCCAGCAAGACACAGGGGGGCGGCACTGAAGCTTTCTTT. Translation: CASKTQGGGTEAFF.

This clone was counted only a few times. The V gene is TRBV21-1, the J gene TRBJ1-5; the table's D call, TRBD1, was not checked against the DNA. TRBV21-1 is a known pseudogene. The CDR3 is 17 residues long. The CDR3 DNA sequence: TGTGCCAGCAGCCCAGGGGGAAGACTTTATAGCAATCAGCCCCAGCATTTT. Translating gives CASSPGGRLYSNQPQHF.

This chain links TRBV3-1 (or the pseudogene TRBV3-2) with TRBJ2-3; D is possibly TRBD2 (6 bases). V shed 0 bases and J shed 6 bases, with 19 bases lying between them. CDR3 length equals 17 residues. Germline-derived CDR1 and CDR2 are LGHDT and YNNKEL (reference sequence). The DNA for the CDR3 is TGTGCCAGCAGCCAAGATGGAAGTGGTCACGCGGGGGATACGCAGTATTTT. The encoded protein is CASSQDGSGHAGDTQYF.

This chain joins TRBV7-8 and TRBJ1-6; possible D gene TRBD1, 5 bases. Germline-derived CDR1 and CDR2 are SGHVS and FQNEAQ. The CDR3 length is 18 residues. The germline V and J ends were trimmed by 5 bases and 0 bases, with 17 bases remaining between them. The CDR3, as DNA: TGTGCCAGCAGCGACGGGGGTCCAGGACTCTCCTATAATTCACCCCTCCACTTT. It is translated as CASSDGGPGLSYNSPLHF.

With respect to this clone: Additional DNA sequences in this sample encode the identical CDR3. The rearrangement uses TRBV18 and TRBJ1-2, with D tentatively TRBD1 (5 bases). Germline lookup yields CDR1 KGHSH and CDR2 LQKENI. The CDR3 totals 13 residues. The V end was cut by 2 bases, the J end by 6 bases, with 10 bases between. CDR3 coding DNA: TGTGCCAGCTCACCAAGGCCGGGGGATGGCTACACCTTC. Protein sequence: CASSPRPGDGYTF.

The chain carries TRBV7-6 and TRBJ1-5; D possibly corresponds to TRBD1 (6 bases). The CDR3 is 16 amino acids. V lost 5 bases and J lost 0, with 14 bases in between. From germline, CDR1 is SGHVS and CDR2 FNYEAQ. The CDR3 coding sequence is TGTGCCAGCAGCCTCGGGGGGGCCTTTAGCAATCAGCCCCAGCATTTT. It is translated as CASSLGGAFSNQPQHF.

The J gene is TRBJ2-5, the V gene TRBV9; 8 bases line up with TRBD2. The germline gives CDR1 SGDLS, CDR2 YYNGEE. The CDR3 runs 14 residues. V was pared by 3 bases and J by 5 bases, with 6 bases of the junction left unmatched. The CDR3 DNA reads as TGTGCCAGCAGCGGAAGCGGGAGCAAGGAGACCCAGTACTTC. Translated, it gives CASSGSGSKETQYF.

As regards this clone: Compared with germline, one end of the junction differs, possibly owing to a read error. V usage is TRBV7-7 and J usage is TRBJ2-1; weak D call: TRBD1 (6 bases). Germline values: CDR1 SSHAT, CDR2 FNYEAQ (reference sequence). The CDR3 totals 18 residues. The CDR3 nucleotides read TGTGCTAGCAGCTTAGATCCACCTTTCAGGGGCCATAACAATGAGCAGTTCTTC. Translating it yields CASSLDPPFRGHNNEQFF.

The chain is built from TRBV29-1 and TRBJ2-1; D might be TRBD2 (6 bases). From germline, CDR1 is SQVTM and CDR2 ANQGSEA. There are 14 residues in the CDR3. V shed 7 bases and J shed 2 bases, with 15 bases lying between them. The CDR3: CSAGREFPYNEQFF. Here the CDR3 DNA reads TGCAGCGCAGGACGGGAGTTCCCCTACAATGAGCAGTTCTTC.